The 18 T cell receptor beta chains in this list originate from one sample, sequenced in a study of beta chain features in type 1 diabetes. Since all of the isolated RNA was reverse transcribed, expressed TCRB transcripts were what got sequenced. Clones were sequenced by immunoSEQ multiplex PCR, and TCRdb holds only the in-frame ones, with some missing. The table includes about 330,000 clones, 9.5% to 12% detected once. The sample comprised naive CD4+ T cells from blood. The origin of the receptors is a young woman in good health.

This clone was counted a few times. The chain employs TRBV7-2 and TRBJ2-7, with D uncertain. Germline assignment: CDR1 SGHTA and CDR2 FQGNSA. Deletions cut 2 bases from V and 5 bases from J, with 7 bases between. The CDR3 contains 12 residues. Here the CDR3 DNA reads TGTGCCAGCAGCTTATACGACAACGAGCAGTACTTC. Amino acids: CASSLYDNEQYF.

This clone was found a few times. The chain links TRBV7-2 to TRBJ2-1; 11 nucleotides align to TRBD2. Germline values: CDR1 SGHTA, CDR2 FQGNSA. This CDR3 is 16 amino acids long. V shed 5 bases and J 8 bases; nucleotides not matched to a gene: 11. This chain's CDR3 is CASSPSGASGRYEQFF. CDR3 sequence (DNA): TGTGCCAGCAGCCCAAGCGGGGCTAGCGGGAGGTATGAGCAGTTCTTC.

This clone came up many times. The chain combines TRBV14 with TRBJ2-1; possible D gene TRBD2, 6 bases. This CDR3 has 12 amino acids. Trimming stripped 2 bases from V and 9 bases from J, with 8 bases between. Germline CDR1 is SGHDN and CDR2 is FVKESK. CDR3 in DNA: TGTGCCAGCAGCCAATGGGAGGCTGAGCAGTTCTTC. Residues: CASSQWEAEQFF. The entire variable domain, with the rest obtained from reference TRBV14 and TRBJ2-1, is as follows: EAGVTQFPSHSVIEKGQTVTLRCDPISGHDNLYWYRRVMGKEIKFLLHFVKESKQDESGMPNNRFLAERTGGTYSTLKVQPAELEDSGVYFCASSQWEAEQFFGPGTRLTVL.

This clone has a handful of counts. The genes are TRBV7-3 and TRBJ1-1; D not certain. The V and J ends lost 2 bases and 4 bases respectively, with 11 bases between them. The CDR3 runs 14 residues. Germline V CDR1 and CDR2: SGHTA, FQGTGA. The CDR3 coding sequence is TGTGCCAGCAGCTTAGGTGGCAGGTCCACTGAAGCTTTCTTT. Protein product: CASSLGGRSTEAFF.

CDR3 DNA: TGTGCCAGCCTTAGGACAGGGAGCTCCTACGAGCAGTACTTC. Amino acids: CASLRTGSSYEQYF. This chain connects TRBV2 to TRBJ2-7; 8 positions agree with TRBD1. CDR3 length: 14 amino acids. From germline, CDR1 is SNHLY and CDR2 FYNNEI. The V gene end was trimmed by 8 bases and the J gene end by 0 bases; junction bases not matched to a gene: 6.

In its sample, this clone was seen a few times. This chain uses TRBV4-1 with TRBJ2-1; 14 bases align to TRBD2. Germline loops: CDR1 MGHRA, CDR2 YSYEKL. The V segment lost 6 bases and the J segment 7 bases; nucleotides outside the gene matches: 11. This CDR3 spans 17 amino acids. This chain's CDR3 is CASSHHLGTSGSNEQFF. CDR3 DNA: TGCGCCAGCAGTCACCACTTGGGGACTAGCGGGAGTAATGAGCAGTTCTTC.

This clone was observed a few times. The genes are TRBV2 and TRBJ2-4; D is perhaps TRBD1 (6 bases). Germline CDR1 and CDR2: SNHLY and FYNNEI. Trimming pared 7 bases from V and 6 bases from J, leaving 19 bases between. The CDR3 runs 15 residues. CDR3 residues: CASTEDRPGGNIQYF. CDR3 coding DNA: TGTGCCAGCACCGAAGACAGGCCTGGGGGAAACATTCAGTACTTC.

For this clone: This sample includes further DNA sequences coding for the same CDR3. J is TRBJ2-1 and V is TRBV7-9; a weak D match, TRBD2 (5 bases). V was cut by 2 bases and J by 0 bases, with 8 bases left in between. The CDR3 is 15 residues long. In germline, CDR1 is SEHNR, CDR2 FQNEAQ (reference sequence). The CDR3: CASSLRGSSYNEQFF. The DNA for the CDR3 is TGTGCCAGCAGCTTACGGGGTAGCTCCTACAATGAGCAGTTCTTC.

This clone came up a few times. V is TRBV30 and J is TRBJ2-3; TRBD1 agrees at 8 bases. Germline V gene data show CDR1 as GTSNPN and CDR2 as SVGIG (reference sequence). This CDR3 contains 15 residues. J gave up 11 bases and V 1 base, and 14 bases lay outside the gene matches. CDR3 DNA sequence: TGTGCCTGGAGTGCGACAGGGGCTGTTTGGATCAAGCAGTATTTT. Protein product: CAWSATGAVWIKQYF.

V and J are TRBV7-9 and TRBJ1-3, with D maybe TRBD1 (6 bases). Trimming took 6 bases from V and 0 from J, leaving 12 bases between them. From germline, CDR1 is SEHNR and CDR2 FQNEAQ (reference sequence). This CDR3 is built from 15 residues. The CDR3 protein is CASSHRASSGNTIYF. CDR3 bases: TGTGCCAGCAGTCACAGGGCTTCCTCTGGAAACACCATATATTTT.

The gene calls are TRBV7-2 and TRBJ2-7, with D maybe TRBD2 (6 bases). V dropped 5 bases and J dropped 0 bases, with 14 bases sitting between them. CDR1 and CDR2 from the germline V gene are SGHTA and FQGNSA. The CDR3 length is 15 residues. In DNA, the CDR3 is TGTGCCAGCAGCCTCGGGACTTCTAGCTCCTACGAGCAGTACTTC. This translates into CASSLGTSSSYEQYF.

The rearrangement uses TRBV4-1 and TRBJ2-7, with D maybe TRBD1 (5 bases). The CDR3 is 15 amino acids. Trimming removed 0 bases at V and 4 bases at J, with 13 bases between. Germline V lookup: CDR1 MGHRA, CDR2 YSYEKL. In DNA form, the CDR3 reads TGCGCCAGCAGCCAAGATCGACAGTCCGCGTACGAGCAGTACTTC. Translating gives CASSQDRQSAYEQYF.

This rearrangement joins TRBV19 to TRBJ2-3; D is undetermined. Between the trimmed V and J ends, which lost 0 bases and 6 bases, there was a span of 7 bases. The CDR3 spans 13 residues. The germline CDR1 and CDR2 sequences are LNHDA and SQIVND (reference sequence). This chain's CDR3 is CASSIDREDTQYF. The CDR3 DNA reads TGTGCCAGTAGTATAGATCGAGAGGATACGCAGTATTTT. Complete variable domain (other parts from reference TRBV19 and TRBJ2-3): DGGITQSPKYLFRKEGQNVTLSCEQNLNHDAMYWYRQDPGQGLRLIYYSQIVNDFQKGDIAEGYSVSREKKESFPLTVTSAQKNPTAFYLCASSIDREDTQYFGPGTRLTVL.

Only a few counts were recorded for this clone. The chain uses TRBV18 and TRBJ1-1; TRBD1 matches 7 bases. This CDR3 has 15 amino acids. After removal of 0 bases from V and 6 bases from J, the junction contained 7 bases not matched to a gene. Germline CDR1 is KGHSH and CDR2 is LQKENI. The CDR3 loop is CASSPPDRDFAEAFF. The CDR3 DNA reads as TGTGCCAGCTCACCACCCGACAGGGACTTCGCTGAAGCTTTCTTT.

This CDR3 reads CAWSPGTIANEQFF. CDR3 DNA: TGTGCCTGGAGTCCCGGGACTATAGCCAATGAGCAGTTCTTC. The V call is TRBV30, the J call TRBJ2-1; TRBD2 matches 7 bases. In germline, CDR1 is GTSNPN, CDR2 SVGIG (reference sequence). J gave up 6 bases and V 2 bases, and 7 bases lay outside the gene matches. This CDR3 contains 14 residues.

The genes are TRBV7-8 and TRBJ2-5; 14 bases fit TRBD2. This CDR3 comprises 17 residues. Unmatched junction bases numbered 4, after V lost 1 base and J lost 3 bases. The V gene's germline CDR1 is SGHVS and CDR2 FQNEAQ. The DNA of the CDR3 is TGTGCCAGCAGCTTAGGACTAGCGGGAGGGAGGGAAGAGACCCAGTACTTC. This sequence encodes CASSLGLAGGREETQYF.

The chain couples TRBV7-9 to TRBJ1-5; D might be TRBD1 (5 bases). Germline loops: CDR1 SEHNR, CDR2 FQNEAQ (reference sequence). Trimming stripped 4 bases from V and 4 bases from J, with 8 bases between. The CDR3 has 13 residues. The CDR3 bases are TGTGCCAGCAGCTACGGGGGGAATCAGCCCCAGCATTTT. As protein: CASSYGGNQPQHF. Variable domain in full (rest from reference TRBV7-9 and TRBJ1-5): DTGVSQNPRHKITKRGQNVTFRCDPISEHNRLYWYRQTLGQGPEFLTYFQNEAQLEKSRLLSDRFSAERPKGSFSTLEIQRTEQGDSAMYLCASSYGGNQPQHFGDGTRLSIL.

The table lists this clone with a few counts. The genes are TRBV7-2 and TRBJ1-5; no definite D call. Germline values: CDR1 SGHTA, CDR2 FQGNSA. This CDR3 has 14 amino acids. The V end was cut by 5 bases, the J end by 1 base, with 9 bases between. CDR3 sequence reads: CASSREISNQPQHF. CDR3 nucleotides: TGTGCCAGCAGCCGAGAGATCAGCAATCAGCCCCAGCATTTT. Full variable domain (missing parts from reference TRBV7-2 and TRBJ1-5): GAGVSQSPSNKVTEKGKDVELRCDPISGHTALYWYRQSLGQGLEFLIYFQGNSAPDKSGLPSDRFSAERTGGSVSTLTIQRTQQEDSAVYLCASSREISNQPQHFGDGTRLSIL.